The 12 T cell receptor beta chains reported below all come from one sample, sequenced in a study of identical twins. Each CDR3 protein is one row after TCRdb ran MiXCR on the 5' RACE reads. The sample contains approximately 530,000 distinct CDR3 sequences, approximately 20% of which appear only once. This sample was also put to use in a study of yellow fever vaccine responses in identical twins.

The sequenced sample consisted of CD4+ T cells sorted from blood. The receptor set was obtained from a woman in her late teens or twenties in good health.

The rearrangement joins TRBV7-2 to TRBJ2-7, with D unclear. The CDR3 has 16 amino acids. With 0 bases removed from V and 1 base from J, the gap between germline ends came to 13 bases. Germline-derived CDR1 and CDR2 are SGHTA and FQGNSA. The CDR3, as DNA: TGTGCCAGCAGCTTAGCTTCCAGCGATCGATCCTACGAGCAGTACTTC. Translation gives CASSLASSDRSYEQYF.

A few counts support this clonotype. The gene calls are TRBV12-3 or TRBV12-4 and TRBJ1-3, with TRBD1 identical over 9 bases. V trimming: 2 bases; J trimming: 1 base; junction bases outside the gene matches: 3. CDR3 length equals 16 residues. The CDR3 protein is CASSLMGQGSGNTIYF. CDR3 sequence (DNA): TGTGCCAGCAGTTTAATGGGACAGGGATCTGGAAACACCATATATTTT.

This sequence joins TRBV5-6 and TRBJ2-7; D unclear. V lost 0 bases, J lost 2 bases, and 9 bases lay in between. CDR1 SGHDT and CDR2 YYEEEE come from the germline V gene. This CDR3 is built from 14 residues. The chain's CDR3 is CASSLEARTYEQYV. CDR3 sequence (DNA): TGTGCCAGCAGCTTGGAGGCCAGAACCTACGAGCAGTACGTC.

The chain carries TRBV2 and TRBJ2-1, with 7 bases that match TRBD2. The CDR3 totals 14 residues. V lost 7 bases and J lost 6; bases outside the gene matches: 9. Germline V CDR1 and CDR2: SNHLY, FYNNEI. CDR3 nucleotide sequence: TGTGCCAGCACCGGACTAGTCCTTGGCAATGAGCAGTTCTTC. It is translated as CASTGLVLGNEQFF.

This rearrangement joins TRBV20-1 to TRBJ2-7; 9 bases match TRBD2. This CDR3 spans 11 amino acids. V lost 5 bases, J lost 12 bases, and 8 bases stayed unmatched. Germline V gives CDR1 DFQATT, CDR2 SNEGSKA (reference sequence). CDR3 coding DNA: TGCAGTGCTCAGTCTAGCGGGAAGGGGTACTTC. It translates to CSAQSSGKGYF.

The J gene is TRBJ1-2, the V gene TRBV28, with D tentatively TRBD1 (6 bases). Germline V gives CDR1 MDHEN, CDR2 SYDVKM. V was clipped by 5 bases and J by 4 bases, with 11 bases between them. This CDR3 region has 13 residues. The CDR3 DNA follows: TGTGCCAGCAGTATACAGGGTCCCTATGGCTACACCTTC. It encodes CASSIQGPYGYTF.

The rearrangement uses TRBV20-1 and TRBJ2-7; D could derive from TRBD1 or TRBD2 (5 bases each). The V gene's germline CDR1 is DFQATT and CDR2 SNEGSKA (reference sequence). The CDR3 spans 14 residues. Trimming stripped 0 bases from V and 5 bases from J, with 14 bases between. The DNA for the CDR3 is TGCAGTGCTAGAGATGGGGCAGGGACCCACGAGCAGTACGTC. Translated, it gives CSARDGAGTHEQYV.

The genes are TRBV7-3 and TRBJ2-1; tentatively, D is TRBD1 or TRBD2 (6 bases each). Germline-derived CDR1 and CDR2 are SGHTA and FQGTGA. This CDR3 is built from 15 residues. V was cut by 6 bases and J by 7 bases, with 19 bases left in between. In DNA, the CDR3 is TGTGCCAGCAGTCCGAGGGGGGACGCTCTAAATGAGCAGTTCTTC. It encodes CASSPRGDALNEQFF.

This sequence joins TRBV5-1 and TRBJ1-1, with TRBD1 identical over 7 bases. The V and J ends lost 6 bases and 5 bases, in that order; junction bases with no gene match: 10. The CDR3 length is 14 residues. Germline values: CDR1 SGHRS, CDR2 YFSETQ. The DNA for the CDR3 is TGCGCCAGCAACCAGGGGGGTCAGGGGACTGAAGCTTTCTTT. Its protein is CASNQGGQGTEAFF.

This clonotype has a handful of counts. The chain is built from TRBV10-3 and TRBJ2-5; unclear D gene. The CDR3 has 13 amino acids. CDR1 and CDR2 from the germline V gene are ENHRY and SYGVKD. Trimming left V 4 bases short and J 1 base short, with 7 bases between. The CDR3 nucleotides are TGTGCCATCAGTGGACTGCCCCAAGAGACCCAGTACTTC. It is translated as CAISGLPQETQYF.

The J gene is TRBJ2-3, the V gene TRBV12-3 or TRBV12-4, with D tentatively TRBD1 or TRBD2 (5 bases each). V was shortened by 3 bases and J by 4 bases, with 11 bases between the two germline ends. This CDR3 has 14 residues. The CDR3 loop is CASSLGVLADTQYF. CDR3 coding DNA: TGTGCCAGCAGTTTGGGGGTCCTCGCAGATACGCAGTATTTT.

The chain has TRBV29-1 and TRBJ2-6; possibly TRBD1 for D (6 bases). Trimming cost V 4 bases and J 2 bases, with 9 bases left between them. This CDR3 has 14 residues. Germline V lookup: CDR1 SQVTM, CDR2 ANQGSEA. The CDR3 nucleotides are TGCAGCGTTGCAGGGGCAACTGGGGCCAACGTCCTGACTTTC. It encodes CSVAGATGANVLTF.